Following are 16 T cell receptor beta chains from one sample sequenced in a study of T cells after yellow fever vaccination. TCRdb called the 5' RACE reads again in MiXCR, with one record for every CDR3 protein. The sample contains roughly 340,000 distinct CDR3 sequences, more than 8.5% of which appear only once. This sample comprised PBMCs, obtained on the day of the first yellow fever vaccination. These receptors originate from a young man who received the YFV17D yellow fever vaccine.

This clonotype was counted between two and nine times. The chain recombines TRBV20-1 with TRBJ1-4, with a weak D call TRBD1 (5 bases). Germline lookup yields CDR1 DFQATT and CDR2 SNEGSKA (reference sequence). There are 17 residues in the CDR3. Deletions cut 2 bases from V and 4 bases from J, with 20 bases between. The CDR3 DNA reads TGCAGTGCTAGAAATTCGGGCAGGGATAGGTTTAATGAAAAACTGTTTTTT. This sequence encodes CSARNSGRDRFNEKLFF.

This clonotype has a count of ten or more. The chain has TRBV12-3 or TRBV12-4 and TRBJ2-3; weak D call: TRBD2 (6 bases). This CDR3 comprises 14 residues. V dropped 0 bases and J dropped 2 bases, with 6 bases sitting between them. The CDR3 here is CASSLAGLTDTQYF. CDR3 DNA sequence: TGTGCCAGCAGTTTAGCGGGACTCACAGATACGCAGTATTTT.

The chain recombines TRBV9 with TRBJ2-3, with 11 bases identical to TRBD2. Germline values: CDR1 SGDLS, CDR2 YYNGEE. The CDR3 totals 17 residues. The J segment lost 6 bases and the V segment lost 4 bases, leaving 13 bases of the junction unmatched. The CDR3 DNA sequence: TGTGCCAGCAGCCCGAGTTTTGGGACTAGCGGTTCCGATACGCAGTATTTT. It is translated as CASSPSFGTSGSDTQYF.

V and J are TRBV11-2 and TRBJ2-2, with 10 bases aligning to TRBD1. The germline V gene has CDR1 SGHAT and CDR2 FQNNGV. The CDR3 is 18 residues long. The trim removed 4 bases at V and 2 bases at J, leaving 10 bases unmatched. The CDR3 DNA is TGTGCCAGCAGCTGGAACCGGGACAGGGGTGAAAACACCGGGGAGCTGTTTTTT. Residues: CASSWNRDRGENTGELFF.

The chain joins TRBV18 to TRBJ1-6; no firm D call. Germline assignment: CDR1 KGHSH and CDR2 LQKENI. V was trimmed by 3 bases and J by 0 bases, leaving 12 bases between them. The CDR3 sequence is 17 residues long. CDR3 DNA sequence: TGTGCCAGCTCACCGCGGCGGGAGAGCTCCTATAATTCACCCCTCCACTTT. Amino acids: CASSPRRESSYNSPLHF.

CDR3 residues: CASSLALRDSFTGELFF. In DNA form, the CDR3 reads TGTGCCAGCAGCTTAGCCCTCCGGGACTCATTCACCGGGGAGCTGTTTTTT. The chain uses TRBV7-6 and TRBJ2-2, with D perhaps TRBD2 (6 bases). Germline V gene data show CDR1 as SGHVS and CDR2 as FNYEAQ. Deletions cut 0 bases from V and 4 bases from J, with 15 bases between. CDR3 length: 17 residues.

The chain employs TRBV20-1 and TRBJ1-5; maybe TRBD1 (5 bases). V lost 3 bases and J lost 4, with 13 bases in between. The CDR3 runs to 14 residues. Germline V CDR1 and CDR2: DFQATT, SNEGSKA (reference sequence). The CDR3: CSASPGPINQPQHF. The CDR3 region has the DNA TGCAGTGCTAGTCCGGGACCGATAAATCAGCCCCAGCATTTT.

V and J are TRBV5-1 and TRBJ2-5; D is possibly TRBD1 or TRBD2 (6 bases each). Trimming left V 2 bases short and J 1 base short, with 12 bases between. Germline CDR1 is SGHRS and CDR2 is YFSETQ. This CDR3 comprises 15 residues. The CDR3 sequence: CASSLEGGVQETQYF. CDR3 nucleotide sequence: TGCGCCAGCAGCTTAGAGGGGGGAGTCCAAGAGACCCAGTACTTC.

The gene calls are TRBV12-3 or TRBV12-4 and TRBJ1-6, with a weak D call TRBD1 (6 bases). Trimming removed 9 bases at V and 9 bases at J, with 24 bases between. CDR3 length: 16 residues. CDR3 in DNA: TGTGCCAGTCACCCGGGCCCGCACAGGGAAAGTTCACCCCTCCACTTT. It translates to CASHPGPHRESSPLHF.

The CDR3 DNA reads as TGTGCCAGCAGTATAACAGGGCTCATGAACACTGAAGCTTTCTTT. It encodes CASSITGLMNTEAFF. The rearrangement joins TRBV27 to TRBJ1-1; D possibly corresponds to TRBD1 (6 bases). Germline CDR1 reads MNHEY; CDR2 reads SMNVEV (reference sequence). The CDR3 extends over 15 amino acids. V was clipped by 5 bases and J by 0 bases, with 13 bases between them.

In this sample, this clonotype turned up a few times. This chain uses TRBV14 with TRBJ2-5; perhaps TRBD2 as D (5 bases). The V and J ends lost 3 bases and 5 bases respectively, with 19 bases between them. Germline values: CDR1 SGHDN, CDR2 FVKESK. The CDR3 has 16 residues. In DNA form, the CDR3 reads TGTGCCAGCAGCCAGCCCGGGATCGCCACCGGGGAGACCCAGTACTTC. It encodes CASSQPGIATGETQYF.

A few counts support this clonotype. This chain uses TRBV11-3 with TRBJ2-2; TRBD1 agrees at 7 bases. Trimming at V came to 1 base and at J to 2 bases, leaving 4 bases not matched to a gene. CDR1 and CDR2 from the germline V gene are SGHNT and YENEEA. CDR3 length: 16 residues. CDR3 sequence reads: CASSLGGTANTGELFF. In DNA, the CDR3 is TGTGCCAGCAGCTTAGGGGGGACAGCCAACACCGGGGAGCTGTTTTTT.

This clonotype was recorded a few times. The chain uses TRBV11-2 and TRBJ2-5, with TRBD2 identical over 10 bases. The V and J ends lost 1 base and 6 bases, in that order; junction bases with no gene match: 8. There are 16 residues in the CDR3. Germline V gene lookup returns CDR1 SGHAT and CDR2 FQNNGV. The CDR3 sequence: CASSLAVAGGRQTQYF. CDR3 in DNA: TGTGCCAGCAGCTTAGCGGTAGCGGGAGGACGTCAGACCCAGTACTTC.

This sequence joins TRBV13 and TRBJ1-1; a weak D match, TRBD1 (6 bases). From germline, CDR1 is PRHDT and CDR2 FYEKMQ (reference sequence). The CDR3 has 14 residues. Trimming left V 5 bases short and J 5 bases short, with 15 bases between. The chain's CDR3 is CASSHRGAGTEAFF. For the CDR3, the DNA is TGTGCCAGCAGCCATCGGGGGGCAGGGACTGAAGCTTTCTTT.

CDR3 residues: CSVSGTDQTSSGELFF. The CDR3 coding sequence is TGCAGCGTGTCCGGGACAGACCAAACTAGTTCGGGGGAGCTGTTTTTT. The chain has TRBV29-1 and TRBJ2-2, with 7 nucleotides matching TRBD1. CDR1 and CDR2 (germline): SQVTM, ANQGSEA. The CDR3 is 16 residues long. V shed 6 bases, J shed 8 bases, and the junction held 18 bases outside the gene matches.

At least ten counts were recorded for this clonotype. Here the CDR3 DNA reads TGCGCCAGCAGCTTGGTGCAGGGCGCGGAGACCCAGTACTTC. Translating it yields CASSLVQGAETQYF. The V call is TRBV5-1, the J call TRBJ2-5; D is perhaps TRBD1 (5 bases). With 0 bases removed from V and 5 bases from J, the gap between germline ends came to 11 bases. The CDR3 length is 14 residues. Germline CDR1 is SGHRS and CDR2 is YFSETQ. The full variable domain, rest sourced from reference TRBV5-1 and TRBJ2-5, is KAGVTQTPRYLIKTRGQQVTLSCSPISGHRSVSWYQQTPGQGLQFLFEYFSETQRNKGNFPGRFSGRQFSNSRSEMNVSTLELGDSALYLCASSLVQGAETQYFGPGTRLLVL.